This paragraph covers one T cell receptor (beta chain) sequence. This specimen belongs to a study of CD8+CD57+ T cells in acquired aplastic anemia. Using genomic DNA as the template, TCR beta VDJ and CDR3 profiling was carried out. Via MiXCR, TCRdb re-called the reads, giving one row per CDR3 protein. The sample includes about 270,000 distinct CDR3 sequences, 55% to 65% seen only once; the top ten take under 8.5%. In germline, CDR1 is SGHVT, CDR2 SQSDAQ. This CDR3 is 16 amino acids long. Trimming cost V 5 bases and J 5 bases; bases outside gene matches: 8. The sequence came from a human donor with severe aplastic anemia or a healthy control (not recorded which). Sequencing was carried out using sorted CD4+, CD8+, or CD8+CD57+ T cells (not recorded which) from PBMCs. The genes are TRBV7-4 and TRBJ2-2; 10 nucleotides match TRBD1. The CDR3 DNA reads TGTGCCAGCAGCCTATACCGGACAGGGGGTACCGGGGAGCTGTTTTTT. Encoded protein: CASSLYRTGGTGELFF.